The present entry profiles one T cell receptor beta chain with its context. Since a much larger clone is just one base distant, this may be a read error. This sample was taken from a study of tumor and adjacent non-tumor tissue in lung cancer. Three rounds of nested PCR, following a modified ARM-PCR protocol, produced the TCRbeta library. TCRdb used MiXCR to reprocess the multiplex PCR reads, holding one entry per CDR3 protein. The data show 200,000 to 250,000 distinct CDR3 sequences, 70% to 75% seen once. RNA was extracted from bulk tissue without any cell sorting. This CDR3 region has 12 residues. CDR1 SGHDT and CDR2 YYEEEE come from the germline V gene. V was trimmed by 5 bases and J by 5 bases, leaving 10 bases between them.

The chain is built from TRBV5-6 and TRBJ2-5; D unresolved. The TCR originated in a man aged 55 to 70 with non-small cell lung cancer. The sequencing sample was made of lung tumor tissue. The chain's CDR3 is CASRHGRETQYF. CDR3 nucleotides: TGTGCCAGCAGGCATGGTCGGGAGACCCAGTACTTC.